Detailed here is one T cell receptor beta chain. This record comes from a study of blood T cell repertoires in COVID-19. Across the whole study: Researchers got acute and convalescent COVID-19 samples from the United States, Italy and Spain. Sample material is recorded as cDNA or gDNA derived from T cells, B-cell-depleted T cells, or PBMCs.

CDR3 length equals 15 residues. Trimming shortened V by 5 bases and J by 0 bases, and 13 bases separated the two germline ends. The germline V gene has CDR1 SGHAT and CDR2 FQNNGV. The assay was immunoSEQ multiplex PCR, and TCRdb's table has in-frame clones only and misses some. The sample has hundreds of thousands of clones, around 81% seen once. Enrolled through a virtual design, the participants were between roughly 18 and 95 years of age and came from some 25 US areas. Which cohort a participant joined came from the clinical history participants gave. The sequence derives from a woman in her thirties or forties with acute COVID-19. The sequenced sample was PBMCs or T cells enriched from blood (not recorded which). This rearrangement joins TRBV11-2 to TRBJ2-5; D unclear. The chain's CDR3 is CASSPGQLYQETQYF. In DNA form, the CDR3 reads TGTGCCAGCAGCCCAGGCCAGCTGTACCAAGAGACCCAGTACTTC.